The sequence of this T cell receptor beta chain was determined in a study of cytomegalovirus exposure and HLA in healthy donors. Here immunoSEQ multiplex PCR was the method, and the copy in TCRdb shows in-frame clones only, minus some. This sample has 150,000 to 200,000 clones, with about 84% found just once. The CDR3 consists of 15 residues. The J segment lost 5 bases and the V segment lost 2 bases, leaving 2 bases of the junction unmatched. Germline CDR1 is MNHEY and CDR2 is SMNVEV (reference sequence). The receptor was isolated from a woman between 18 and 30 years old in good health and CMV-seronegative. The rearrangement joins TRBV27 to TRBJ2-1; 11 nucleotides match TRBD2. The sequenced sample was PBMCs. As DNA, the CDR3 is TGTGCCAGCAGTTTAGGGACTAGCGGAAACAATGAGCAGTTCTTC. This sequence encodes CASSLGTSGNNEQFF.